Below, 29 T cell receptor beta chains from the same sample are listed, as sequenced in a study of blood T cell repertoires in COVID-19. The method was immunoSEQ multiplex PCR; TCRdb's version includes in-frame clones alone and lacks a portion of them. This table has around 450,000 clones, about nine tenths appearing once. The sequenced sample consisted of PBMCs or T cells enriched from blood (not recorded which). The receptors stem from a woman between 18 and 29 years old who had recovered from COVID-19.

The V gene is TRBV6-6, the J gene TRBJ1-5; 10 nucleotides match TRBD1. CDR1 and CDR2 from the germline V gene are MNHNY and SVGAGI (reference sequence). With 5 bases clipped from V and 0 bases from J, the junction kept 7 bases outside the gene matches. This CDR3 comprises 17 residues. DNA of the CDR3: TGTGCCAGCAGTCCCGGGACAGGGGCCTATAGCAATCAGCCCCAGCATTTT. It translates to CASSPGTGAYSNQPQHF.

V gene TRBV30 combines with J gene TRBJ1-2; maybe TRBD1 (6 bases). CDR3 length: 13 amino acids. CDR1 GTSNPN and CDR2 SVGIG come from the germline V gene (reference sequence). Deletions cut 2 bases from V and 5 bases from J, with 12 bases between. CDR3 coding DNA: TGTGCCTGGAGTAGGGACAAAACATATGGCTACACCTTC. Encoded protein: CAWSRDKTYGYTF.

The genes are TRBV6-6 and TRBJ1-2, with TRBD1 identical over 7 bases. The CDR3 is 13 amino acids. Germline-derived CDR1 and CDR2 are MNHNY and SVGAGI (reference sequence). V lost 4 bases, J lost 4 bases, and 3 bases stayed unmatched. The DNA for the CDR3 is TGTGCCAGCAGTTCAGGGGGTTCCTATGGCTACACCTTC. Translated: CASSSGGSYGYTF.

This clone appeared once. Written as DNA, the CDR3 is TGTGCCAGTAGTATAGGAGGGCGGGGGGTTCGAAACATTCAGTACTTC. This translates into CASSIGGRGVRNIQYF. This chain connects TRBV19 to TRBJ2-4; 8 bases align to TRBD2. CDR3 length: 16 amino acids. With 1 base clipped from V and 6 bases from J, the junction kept 8 bases outside the gene matches. Germline V gene sequence: CDR1 LNHDA, CDR2 SQIVND (reference sequence).

V and J are TRBV30 and TRBJ1-6, with D possibly matching TRBD1 (6 bases). Germline V gene lookup returns CDR1 GTSNPN and CDR2 SVGIG (reference sequence). The CDR3 consists of 16 residues. V was shortened by 0 bases and J by 8 bases, with 17 bases between the two germline ends. CDR3 sequence (DNA): TGTGCCTGGAGTGTACCGTCGGGGGGCAGAGATTCACCCCTCCACTTT. Translating gives CAWSVPSGGRDSPLHF.

This rearrangement joins TRBV9 to TRBJ2-3, with 8 bases identical to TRBD2. The trim removed 4 bases at V and 2 bases at J, leaving 9 bases unmatched. This CDR3 is built from 16 residues. The germline V gene encodes CDR1 SGDLS and CDR2 YYNGEE. This CDR3 reads CASSPRTGGVTDTQYF. The DNA of the CDR3 is TGTGCCAGCAGCCCCAGGACCGGGGGGGTCACAGATACGCAGTATTTT.

V gene TRBV30 combines with J gene TRBJ1-4; no clear D. This CDR3 contains 15 residues. Germline V gene sequence: CDR1 GTSNPN, CDR2 SVGIG (reference sequence). Trimming removed 7 bases from V and 1 base from J, with 16 bases in between. CDR3 region: CALLIVGVTNEKLFF. The CDR3 nucleotides read TGTGCCTTGCTGATTGTAGGAGTAACTAATGAAAAACTGTTTTTT.

This chain links TRBV28 with TRBJ1-6; tentative D call: TRBD1 (6 bases). The V end was cut by 11 bases, the J end by 2 bases, with 16 bases between. CDR1 is MDHEN and CDR2 is SYDVKM in the germline V gene. This CDR3 region has 15 residues. CDR3 sequence (DNA): TGTGCCTCCGGGGCGGGGGGCGCCTATAATTCACCCCTCCACTTT. Protein product: CASGAGGAYNSPLHF.

The rearrangement joins TRBV5-1 to TRBJ2-3; 7 nucleotides align to TRBD2. This CDR3 has 16 residues. Germline CDR1 SGHRS, CDR2 YFSETQ. The V and J ends lost 1 base and 2 bases, in that order; junction bases with no gene match: 7. Written as DNA, the CDR3 is TGCGCCAGCAGCTTGAACCCGGGGGGTTCCACAGATACGCAGTATTTT. This translates into CASSLNPGGSTDTQYF.

The genes are TRBV30 and TRBJ1-5; D unresolved. CDR3 length: 14 residues. Trimming left V 0 bases short and J 6 bases short, with 12 bases between. In germline, CDR1 is GTSNPN, CDR2 SVGIG (reference sequence). The DNA of the CDR3 is TGTGCCTGGAGTGTACCGGGGTGGGGTCAGCCCCAGCATTTT. Translated, it gives CAWSVPGWGQPQHF. The variable domain in full, with the rest retrieved from reference TRBV30 and TRBJ1-5, is SQTIHQWPATLVQPVGSPLSLECTVEGTSNPNLYWYRQAAGRGLQLLFYSVGIGQISSEVPQNLSASRPQDRQFILSSKKLLLSDSGFYLCAWSVPGWGQPQHFGDGTRLSIL.

This clone appeared a single time. The genes are TRBV25-1 and TRBJ2-5; 8 bases match TRBD1. The CDR3 loop spans 15 amino acids. Trimming took 4 bases from V and 1 from J; bases not matched to a gene: 5. The V gene's germline CDR1 is MGHDK and CDR2 SYGVNS. The CDR3 loop reads CASSVTGGGQETQYF. The CDR3 coding sequence is TGTGCCAGCAGTGTAACAGGGGGTGGCCAAGAGACCCAGTACTTC.

V and J are TRBV5-1 and TRBJ1-3; D gene unclear. V shed 4 bases and J shed 4 bases, with 12 bases lying between them. This CDR3 spans 14 amino acids. Germline V gene lookup returns CDR1 SGHRS and CDR2 YFSETQ. CDR3 protein: CASSQDNSGNTIYF. CDR3 nucleotides: TGCGCCAGCAGCCAAGACAATTCAGGAAACACCATATATTTT.

The chain employs TRBV28 and TRBJ2-3; 7 nucleotides align to TRBD1. Germline CDR1 MDHEN, CDR2 SYDVKM. J was trimmed by 2 bases and V by 3 bases; bases with no gene match: 11. The CDR3 is made up of 17 amino acids. The CDR3 nucleotides read TGTGCCAGCAGTTTTGGAGACAGGGCTGGCCTCACAGATACGCAGTATTTT. Its translation is CASSFGDRAGLTDTQYF.

This chain connects TRBV2 to TRBJ1-1; D ambiguous. Per the germline V gene, CDR1 is SNHLY and CDR2 is FYNNEI. V shed 4 bases and J shed 5 bases, with 14 bases lying between them. This CDR3 region has 14 residues. The CDR3 reads CASSVGPSETEAFF. DNA for the CDR3: TGTGCCAGCAGTGTCGGCCCCTCGGAGACTGAAGCTTTCTTT.

V is TRBV7-8 and J is TRBJ1-1; D gene uncertain. CDR1 and CDR2 (germline): SGHVS, FQNEAQ. The V end was cut by 1 base, the J end by 1 base, with 10 bases between. This CDR3 contains 15 residues. CDR3 DNA sequence: TGTGCCAGCAGCTTAGAGCAGGAACCGAACACTGAAGCTTTCTTT. It specifies CASSLEQEPNTEAFF. The complete variable domain, with remaining parts taken from reference TRBV7-8 and TRBJ1-1, reads GAGVSQSPRYKVAKRGQDVALRCDPISGHVSLFWYQQALGQGPEFLTYFQNEAQLDKSGLPSDRFFAERPEGSVSTLKIQRTQQEDSAVYLCASSLEQEPNTEAFFGQGTRLTVV.

V is TRBV6-2 or TRBV6-3 and J is TRBJ1-2, with D perhaps matching TRBD1 (5 bases). The CDR3 runs to 15 residues. The germline V and J ends were trimmed by 0 bases and 8 bases, with 16 bases remaining between them. CDR1 MNHEY and CDR2 SVGEGT come from the germline V gene. CDR3 nucleotide sequence: TGTGCCAGCAGTTACTCGATTCAGGGCACTCGCGGCTACACCTTC. As protein: CASSYSIQGTRGYTF.

This clone has a single count. The gene calls are TRBV7-3 and TRBJ2-2, with D possibly being TRBD1 (6 bases). Looked up from germline, CDR1 is SGHTA and CDR2 is FQGTGA. Trimming stripped 6 bases from V and 0 bases from J, with 14 bases between. CDR3 size: 16 residues. CDR3 sequence (DNA): TGTGCCAGCAGGGCACTTGGGGGCGCGAACACCGGGGAGCTGTTTTTT. It codes for CASRALGGANTGELFF.

This chain joins TRBV28 and TRBJ1-2; 7 nucleotides line up with TRBD1. Germline CDR1 MDHEN, CDR2 SYDVKM. Trimming removed 2 bases from V and 5 bases from J; junction bases left unmatched: 17. The CDR3 consists of 18 residues. The CDR3 is CASSLVGMEGASGYGYTF. The DNA of the CDR3 is TGTGCCAGCAGTTTAGTGGGAATGGAGGGGGCGAGTGGGTATGGCTACACCTTC.

The chain couples TRBV5-8 to TRBJ2-1, with D perhaps TRBD1 (5 bases). CDR1 is SGHTS, CDR2 YDEGEE, per germline. CDR3 length equals 14 residues. The ends were cut back, 4 bases at V and 9 bases at J, with 17 bases in the middle. CDR3 sequence reads: CASSHHQGSVEQFF. The CDR3 DNA reads as TGTGCCAGCAGCCATCACCAGGGTTCGGTTGAGCAGTTCTTC.

The V gene is TRBV7-9, the J gene TRBJ1-1; D gene unclear. The CDR3 has 13 residues. The V gene's germline CDR1 is SEHNR and CDR2 FQNEAQ (reference sequence). The germline V and J ends were trimmed by 5 bases and 11 bases, with 18 bases remaining between them. Written as DNA, the CDR3 is TGTGCCAGCAGCCCCGACTCTGGCGGGGTGGCTTTCTTT. Protein: CASSPDSGGVAFF.

The chain links TRBV1 to TRBJ1-1. TRBV1 is given as a pseudogene. The CDR3 is 14 amino acids. DNA of the CDR3: TGCACCAGCAGCCTAGTGGGGAGGGACACTGAAGCTTTCTTT. Its translation is CTSSLVGRDTEAFF.

This chain uses TRBV18 with TRBJ1-6; no firm D call. Looked up from germline, CDR1 is KGHSH and CDR2 is LQKENI. The germline V and J ends were trimmed by 2 bases and 7 bases, with 12 bases remaining between them. The CDR3 totals 15 residues. CDR3 in amino acids: CASSPGGPGNSPLHF. The CDR3 DNA is TGTGCCAGCTCACCAGGAGGCCCCGGGAATTCACCCCTCCACTTT.

The chain employs TRBV5-1 and TRBJ2-1; D is perhaps TRBD1 (6 bases). Trimming shortened V by 6 bases and J by 4 bases, and 23 bases separated the two germline ends. The CDR3 has 17 amino acids. Germline lookup yields CDR1 SGHRS and CDR2 YFSETQ. CDR3 region: CASTRAGTPGYYNEQFF. CDR3 DNA sequence: TGCGCCAGCACTCGGGCCGGGACACCGGGTTATTACAATGAGCAGTTCTTC.

This chain links TRBV6-1 with TRBJ1-1; no definite D call. CDR3 length: 14 amino acids. In germline, CDR1 is MNHNS, CDR2 SASEGT. V gave up 3 bases and J gave up 0 bases, with 8 bases separating them. This CDR3 is CASSEGLLNTEAFF. CDR3 sequence (DNA): TGTGCCAGCAGTGAGGGCCTCCTGAACACTGAAGCTTTCTTT.

The V call is TRBV19, the J call TRBJ1-5; 7 bases are shared with TRBD1. The germline gives CDR1 LNHDA, CDR2 SQIVND (reference sequence). J gave up 0 bases and V 9 bases, and 8 bases lay outside the gene matches. CDR3 length equals 15 residues. CDR3 in DNA: TGTGCCAGCCGGGACAGTATTTATAGCAATCAGCCCCAGCATTTT. Amino acid sequence: CASRDSIYSNQPQHF. The full variable domain, in which reference TRBV19 and TRBJ1-5 provide the parts outside the CDR3, is DGGITQSPKYLFRKEGQNVTLSCEQNLNHDAMYWYRQDPGQGLRLIYYSQIVNDFQKGDIAEGYSVSREKKESFPLTVTSAQKNPTAFYLCASRDSIYSNQPQHFGDGTRLSIL.

V and J are TRBV30 and TRBJ2-2; no firm D call. The V gene's germline CDR1 is GTSNPN and CDR2 SVGIG (reference sequence). The V end lost 5 bases, the J end lost 3 bases, and 7 bases lay between the germline ends. The length of the CDR3 is 12 residues. As DNA, the CDR3 is TGTGCCTGGGGGTTCGACACCGGGGAGCTGTTTTTT. Residues: CAWGFDTGELFF.

The chain is built from TRBV11-2 and TRBJ1-5; D call uncertain. The ends were cut back, 2 bases at V and 4 bases at J, with 9 bases in the middle. Germline V lookup: CDR1 SGHAT, CDR2 FQNNGV. This CDR3 is built from 14 residues. This chain's CDR3 is CASSLNPGNQPQHF. In nucleotides, the CDR3 is TGTGCCAGCAGCTTAAATCCGGGTAATCAGCCCCAGCATTTT.

This clone has a handful of counts. V usage is TRBV7-2 and J usage is TRBJ2-1; the D gene is possibly TRBD2 (5 bases). Trimming pared 5 bases from V and 2 bases from J, leaving 13 bases between. Germline V lookup: CDR1 SGHTA, CDR2 FQGNSA. The CDR3 consists of 15 residues. The CDR3 protein is CASSLDYNTYNEQFF. The CDR3 DNA follows: TGTGCCAGCAGCCTAGACTACAATACCTACAATGAGCAGTTCTTC.

The gene calls are TRBV19 and TRBJ2-3, with 11 positions matching TRBD2. Germline lookup yields CDR1 LNHDA and CDR2 SQIVND (reference sequence). This CDR3 is 15 amino acids long. V was pared by 6 bases and J by 5 bases, with 7 bases of the junction left unmatched. DNA of the CDR3: TGTGCCAGTAGGGGACTAGCGGAGGGAAGAGATACGCAGTATTTT. Its translation is CASRGLAEGRDTQYF.